The rows below give T cell receptor beta chains drawn from one sample of a study of regulatory T cells in long-lasting Graves disease. TCRdb itself ran the multiplex PCR reads through MiXCR, one entry per CDR3 protein. Among around 320,000 distinct CDR3 sequences listed, roughly a sixth were seen once. The sample was also linked to a second study, of T cells in Graves' hyperthyroidism and ophthalmopathy.

This specimen consisted of peripheral blood mononuclear cells (PBMCs), obtained at new diagnosis, from a patient treated with antithyroid drugs. These receptors all come from a man between 40 and 49 years old with Graves disease. Each CDR3 is given with its conserved first and last residue. A D gene is named only where the DNA matches it firmly. Some rows mark clone size as missing; the rest say once, few, many or name a class of expanded clone.

cdr3_nt | cdr3_aa | d_call | j_call | clone_size | v_call
TGTGCCAGCAGTTCCTCTATAGACGGGAACAATCAGCCCCAGCATTTT | CASSSSIDGNNQPQHF | NA | TRBJ1-5 | many | TRBV27
TGTGCCATCAGTGAAGGCGCGAGCACAGATACGCAGTATTTT | CAISEGASTDTQYF | NA | TRBJ2-3 | few | TRBV10-3
TGCAGTGCTAGAGGCCACCGATCGGACACCGGGGAGCTGTTTTTT | CSARGHRSDTGELFF | NA | TRBJ2-2 | many | TRBV20-1
TGTGCCAGCAGTCGTCCGGGACTAGCGGGGGCGGAGTATTTT | CASSRPGLAGAEYF | TRBD2 | TRBJ2-3 | many | TRBV6-2/TRBV6-3
TGCAGTGCTAGCGACCCCAGGGATACTAATGAAAAACTGTTTTTT | CSASDPRDTNEKLFF | NA | TRBJ1-4 | NA | TRBV20-1
TGCGCCAGCAGCCAAGGGGGGGACAGGGGGCGACCTGAAGCTTTCTTT | CASSQGGDRGRPEAFF | TRBD1 | TRBJ1-1 | many | TRBV4-3
TGTGCCAGCAGTCCCAATACAGGGGGTGGAGATACGCAGTATTTT | CASSPNTGGGDTQYF | TRBD1 | TRBJ2-3 | NA | TRBV12-3/TRBV12-4
TGTGCCAGCAGCTTCGATCTCTACGAGCAGTACTTC | CASSFDLYEQYF | NA | TRBJ2-7 | few | TRBV5-1
TGTGCCAGCAGCTCCCATTGGGGGAGCTCCTACGAGCAGTACTTC | CASSSHWGSSYEQYF | NA | TRBJ2-7 | many | TRBV7-8
TGTGCCAGCAGTTTTCCCTACGATTCTAGCACAGATACGCAGTATTTT | CASSFPYDSSTDTQYF | NA | TRBJ2-3 | NA | TRBV28
TGTGCCAGCAGTGAAGCGAATCAGGGAGGATTCTACGAGCAGTACTTC | CASSEANQGGFYEQYF | NA | TRBJ2-7 | few | TRBV6-1
TGTGCCTGGAGCCCGGGTGGCTCCTATAATTCACCCCTCCACTTT | CAWSPGGSYNSPLHF | NA | TRBJ1-6 | NA | TRBV30
TGCAGCGGGGGTGAATTGGGGCCTGGCTACACCTTC | CSGGELGPGYTF | NA | TRBJ1-2 | few | TRBV29-1
TGTGCCAGCAGCCGAGGGGAGGCGGGCGAAAAACTGTTTTTT | CASSRGEAGEKLFF | NA | TRBJ1-4 | NA | TRBV7-9
TGTGCCAGCAGTCCCAGGACAGGGGTTAATTCACCCCTCCACTTT | CASSPRTGVNSPLHF | TRBD1 | TRBJ1-6 | NA | TRBV27
TGTGCCAGCAGCAAGACAGGGGGCGCTATTTCTGGAAAACTGTTTTTT | CASSKTGGAISGKLFF | TRBD1 | TRBJ1-4 | many | TRBV2
TGTGCCAGCAGTTTAGACACCGGGGTCGGCAATCAGCCCCAGCATTTT | CASSLDTGVGNQPQHF | NA | TRBJ1-5 | NA | TRBV12-3/TRBV12-4
TGTGCCAGCAGTTGGGACAGGGCGAGGGGTCAGCCCCAGCATTTT | CASSWDRARGQPQHF | TRBD1 | TRBJ1-5 | many | TRBV28
TGTGCCAGCAGCCCGGGGGGGCCACGGGAGCAGTTCTTC | CASSPGGPREQFF | TRBD2 | TRBJ2-1 | many | TRBV27
TGTGCCAGCAGCAGCGGTTGGGACAGGTATGCCACTGAAGCTTTCTTT | CASSSGWDRYATEAFF | TRBD1 | TRBJ1-1 | many | TRBV7-9
TGTGCCAGCAGTGAAGGACTAGCGGGGGGCTACGAGCAGTACTTC | CASSEGLAGGYEQYF | TRBD2 | TRBJ2-7 | few | TRBV6-1
TGTGCCAGCAGCTTAGACAGCTGGGGAGAGACCCAGTACTTC | CASSLDSWGETQYF | NA | TRBJ2-5 | many | TRBV11-2
TGCAGTGCTAGAGTGGGGTTCTACGAGCAGTACTTC | CSARVGFYEQYF | NA | TRBJ2-7 | many | TRBV20-1
TGTGCCAGCAGCTCAAGCCTGGGACAGGGGGGGGAGACCCAGTACTTC | CASSSSLGQGGETQYF | TRBD1 | TRBJ2-5 | NA | TRBV7-2
TGCGCCAGCAGCTTGGAGAACTCCTACGAGCAGTACTTC | CASSLENSYEQYF | NA | TRBJ2-7 | many | TRBV5-1
TGTGCCAGCAGGGTCGGACAGTACGAGACCCAGTACTTC | CASRVGQYETQYF | NA | TRBJ2-5 | many | TRBV12-3/TRBV12-4
TGTGCCAGCAGAGGGGGACAAACCTCCTACGAGCAGTACTTC | CASRGGQTSYEQYF | NA | TRBJ2-7 | few | TRBV27
TGCAGTGCTAGAGATCCTGCCCTAGCGGGGGCTGGAGATACGCAGTATTTT | CSARDPALAGAGDTQYF | TRBD2 | TRBJ2-3 | many | TRBV20-1
TGTGCCAGCAGCGCGAGGACAGGCTCAGGGACGCAGTATTTT | CASSARTGSGTQYF | TRBD1 | TRBJ2-3 | many | TRBV9
TGTGCCAGCAGGAGAGGCAGGGATGGCTACACCTTC | CASRRGRDGYTF | NA | TRBJ1-2 | few | TRBV2
TGTGCCAGCAGCCGAGGTTCAGGCTACACCTTC | CASSRGSGYTF | NA | TRBJ1-2 | once | TRBV3-1
TGTGCCAGCAGGTACAGGGTCCCCTACAATGAGCAGTTCTTC | CASRYRVPYNEQFF | NA | TRBJ2-1 | many | TRBV27
TGTGCCAGCAGTGATTTGGCGCCGATAGACGGGGAGAACACTGAAGCTTTCTTT | CASSDLAPIDGENTEAFF | NA | TRBJ1-1 | NA | TRBV2
TGTGCCAGCAGCCAAGTCTGGGGTGTTGGAGAAAAACTGTTTTTT | CASSQVWGVGEKLFF | NA | TRBJ1-4 | many | TRBV3-1
TGCAGTGCTAGGTTGGCCGGGGGCTATGGCTACACCTTC | CSARLAGGYGYTF | NA | TRBJ1-2 | NA | TRBV20-1